This T cell receptor (beta chain) derives from a study of T cells after yellow fever vaccination. This clonotype was observed at least ten times. 5'RACE template switching added a universal primer site and UMIs to TCR cDNA. TCRdb passed the 5' RACE reads through MiXCR, listing each CDR3 protein once. This sample carries around 300,000 distinct CDR3 sequences, approximately 4% of them seen once, and the ten largest clones take 20% to 25%. This sequence was found in a man aged 18-30 years who received the YFV17D yellow fever vaccine. The sequencing used PBMCs, collected 5 days after the yellow fever booster vaccination.

This CDR3 reads CASSYSTGGYTQYF. The CDR3 DNA reads TGTGCCAGCAGTTACTCGACAGGGGGATATACGCAGTATTTT. The gene calls are TRBV6-5 and TRBJ2-3, with TRBD1 matching over 9 bases. J gave up 7 bases and V 0 bases, and 2 bases lay outside the gene matches. Germline V gene sequence: CDR1 MNHEY, CDR2 SVGAGI. This CDR3 has 14 amino acids.